The 25 T cell receptor beta chains in this list originate from one sample, sequenced in a study of identical twins. TCRdb analysed the 5' RACE reads with MiXCR anew, one entry per CDR3 protein. Among fewer than 550,000 distinct CDR3 sequences listed, 15% were seen once. The same data also contributed to another study, on yellow fever vaccine responses in identical twins.

Sequencing used CD4+ T cells sorted from blood. Receptors originate from a woman between 18 and 29 years old in good health.

This clonotype has only a few counts. Germline is not matched at one junction end, which may reflect a read error. J is TRBJ1-5 and V is TRBV7-9; D is undetermined. The CDR3 has 14 residues. CDR1 and CDR2 (germline): SEHNR, FQNEAQ (reference sequence). CDR3 DNA sequence: TGTGCCAGAAGCTACTTTGGCAGCAATCAGCCCCAGCATTTT. Residues: CARSYFGSNQPQHF.

This clonotype occurred a few times. The chain combines TRBV3-1 with TRBJ2-1; 7 bases align to TRBD1. This CDR3 is 14 amino acids long. The V gene end was trimmed by 3 bases and the J gene end by 6 bases; junction bases not matched to a gene: 5. CDR1 is LGHDT, CDR2 YNNKEL, per germline (reference sequence). The CDR3 region is CASSQAGTVNEQFF. In DNA form, the CDR3 reads TGTGCCAGCAGCCAGGCCGGGACAGTCAATGAGCAGTTCTTC.

The rearrangement links TRBV6-5 to TRBJ2-6, with D uncertain. V shed 7 bases and J shed 2 bases, with 15 bases lying between them. Germline V gene data show CDR1 as MNHEY and CDR2 as SVGAGI. This CDR3 has 16 residues. CDR3 DNA: TGTGCCAGCATTTCCCGCAAGACTCCTGGGGCCAACGTCCTGACTTTC. This translates into CASISRKTPGANVLTF.

The chain is built from TRBV6-1 and TRBJ2-3, with TRBD2 as a possible D gene (6 bases). Trimming removed 7 bases at V and 2 bases at J, with 13 bases between. CDR1 is MNHNS and CDR2 is SASEGT in the germline V gene. This CDR3 has 14 residues. The DNA for the CDR3 is TGTGCCAGCACTCGCGGGGCTAACACAGATACGCAGTATTTT. Translation: CASTRGANTDTQYF.

This clonotype was counted a few times. This chain connects TRBV5-1 to TRBJ2-5; tentatively, D is TRBD1 (5 bases). V lost 0 bases and J 2 bases, leaving 17 bases between the germline ends. CDR3 size: 17 residues. CDR1 and CDR2 from the germline V gene are SGHRS and YFSETQ. CDR3 region: CASSLVPHSQDQETQYF. CDR3 DNA sequence: TGCGCCAGCAGCTTGGTCCCCCACTCACAGGATCAAGAGACCCAGTACTTC.

This clonotype came up a few times. This chain uses TRBV5-6 with TRBJ2-1; the D is unclear. Trimming stripped 2 bases from V and 0 bases from J, with 15 bases between. Germline V gives CDR1 SGHDT, CDR2 YYEEEE. The CDR3 is 17 amino acids. The DNA for the CDR3 is TGTGCCAGCAGCTTTCTCCTGAGTCTGAGCTCCTACAATGAGCAGTTCTTC. This gives the protein CASSFLLSLSSYNEQFF.

The chain is built from TRBV20-1 and TRBJ2-7; the match to TRBD2 covers 11 bases. V was clipped by 0 bases and J by 1 base; unmatched bases: 8. The germline V gene has CDR1 DFQATT and CDR2 SNEGSKA (reference sequence). CDR3 size: 17 residues. In DNA form, the CDR3 reads TGCAGTGCTAGAGAACCTCGGCTAGCGGGAGGTTCCTACGAGCAGTACTTC. Protein sequence: CSAREPRLAGGSYEQYF.

J is TRBJ2-5 and V is TRBV12-5; D perhaps matches TRBD2 (5 bases). Trimming cost V 4 bases and J 1 base, with 16 bases left between them. The CDR3 contains 16 residues. Germline assignment: CDR1 LGHNT and CDR2 FRNRAP. In DNA, the CDR3 is TGTGCTAGTGGTTCTCGGGATGGGCAGGCCCAAGAGACCCAGTACTTC. Its protein is CASGSRDGQAQETQYF.

The V gene is TRBV27, the J gene TRBJ2-6; TRBD1 agrees at 8 bases. The length of the CDR3 is 18 residues. Germline values: CDR1 MNHEY, CDR2 SMNVEV (reference sequence). The V segment lost 6 bases and the J segment 3 bases; nucleotides outside the gene matches: 13. The chain's CDR3 is CASRIRVSGGFGANVLTF. As DNA, the CDR3 is TGTGCCAGCAGGATCCGGGTCTCAGGGGGCTTTGGGGCCAACGTCCTGACTTTC.

This clonotype was seen a handful of times. The rearrangement links TRBV9 to TRBJ1-2, with TRBD1 as a possible D gene (5 bases). The V gene's germline CDR1 is SGDLS and CDR2 YYNGEE. This CDR3 comprises 13 residues. The V and J ends lost 6 bases and 5 bases respectively, with 14 bases between them. The CDR3: CASTPGEGYGYTF. The CDR3 DNA reads TGTGCCAGCACACCAGGAGAGGGGTATGGCTACACCTTC. The variable domain in full, completed from reference TRBV9 and TRBJ1-2, reads DSGVTQTPKHLITATGQRVTLRCSPRSGDLSVYWYQQSLDQGLQFLIQYYNGEERAKGNILERFSAQQFPDLHSELNLSSLELGDSALYFCASTPGEGYGYTFGSGTRLTVV.

The chain uses TRBV7-9 and TRBJ1-2; a possible D gene is TRBD1 (5 bases). V was pared by 11 bases and J by 7 bases, with 14 bases between. CDR1 and CDR2 from the germline V gene are SEHNR and FQNEAQ (reference sequence). CDR3 size: 11 residues. CDR3 in DNA: TGTGCCGGTGCTTCAGGGTTTGGCTACACCTTC. Its translation is CAGASGFGYTF. Drawing the rest from reference TRBV7-9 and TRBJ1-2, the complete variable domain is DTGVSQNPRHKITKRGQNVTFRCDPISEHNRLYWYRQTLGQGPEFLTYFQNEAQLEKSRLLSDRFSAERPKGSFSTLEIQRTEQGDSAMYLCAGASGFGYTFGSGTRLTVV.

This clonotype was seen only a few times. The chain employs TRBV20-1 and TRBJ2-3; 8 bases agree with TRBD2. Germline V gene lookup returns CDR1 DFQATT and CDR2 SNEGSKA (reference sequence). V shed 4 bases and J 5 bases; nucleotides not matched to a gene: 17. The CDR3 covers 17 residues. CDR3: CSAIPRRAGLERDTQYF. The CDR3 bases are TGCAGTGCTATACCCCGTCGGGCGGGACTAGAGAGAGATACGCAGTATTTT.

The gene calls are TRBV7-3 and TRBJ2-3; tentatively, D is TRBD2 (6 bases). This CDR3 spans 14 amino acids. The germline V gene has CDR1 SGHTA and CDR2 FQGTGA. The V and J ends lost 4 bases and 2 bases respectively, with 10 bases between them. The CDR3 protein is CASSSGAFTDTQYF. CDR3 DNA: TGTGCCAGCAGCTCGGGAGCTTTCACAGATACGCAGTATTTT.

The chain couples TRBV7-8 to TRBJ2-3; D is perhaps TRBD1 or TRBD2 (5 bases each). Germline V lookup: CDR1 SGHVS, CDR2 FQNEAQ. CDR3 size: 16 residues. Deletions cut 2 bases from V and 1 base from J, with 13 bases between. The CDR3 loop is CASSLRGADGTDTQYF. CDR3 bases: TGTGCCAGCAGCTTAAGAGGGGCTGACGGCACAGATACGCAGTATTTT.

V is TRBV4-1 and J is TRBJ1-2, with D uncertain. The V end was cut by 4 bases, the J end by 4 bases, with 19 bases between. The CDR3 runs to 16 residues. Looked up from germline, CDR1 is MGHRA and CDR2 is YSYEKL. The CDR3, as DNA: TGCGCCAGCAGCCCAGAAACAAGAAACCGAGCCTATGGCTACACCTTC. Its protein product is CASSPETRNRAYGYTF.

This clonotype was seen more than once but under ten times. The chain uses TRBV12-3 or TRBV12-4 and TRBJ2-1; a possible D gene is TRBD1 (5 bases). This CDR3 is built from 12 residues. The V gene lost 6 bases and the J gene lost 9 bases, with 12 bases spanning the gap. Here the CDR3 reads CASSHPQGEQFF. CDR3 sequence (DNA): TGTGCCAGCAGCCACCCCCAGGGTGAGCAGTTCTTC.

This clonotype was recorded at least ten times. This chain connects TRBV12-3 or TRBV12-4 to TRBJ1-5; no clear D. Trimming took 7 bases from V and 7 from J, leaving 14 bases between them. The CDR3 runs to 13 residues. The CDR3 bases are TGTGCCAGCACAAAGGGCCCCTCACAGCCCCAGCATTTT. This encodes CASTKGPSQPQHF.

This clonotype was seen only a few times. The chain links TRBV4-1 to TRBJ2-7; TRBD1 matches at 8 bases. V lost 5 bases and J lost 6; bases outside the gene matches: 9. CDR1 is MGHRA, CDR2 YSYEKL, per germline. This CDR3 has 14 residues. Written as DNA, the CDR3 is TGCGCCAGCAGCTCGGACAGGGCCTCCGGCGAGCAGTACTTC. This translates into CASSSDRASGEQYF.

This clonotype showed up just a few times. The J gene is TRBJ2-5, the V gene TRBV5-1, with 8 positions matching TRBD1. CDR3 length: 13 residues. The trim removed 7 bases at V and 1 base at J, leaving 3 bases unmatched. CDR1 is SGHRS and CDR2 is YFSETQ in the germline V gene. The CDR3 reads CASRTGLQETQYF. The CDR3 nucleotides read TGCGCCAGCCGGACAGGGCTCCAAGAGACCCAGTACTTC.

In this sample, this clonotype turned up a few times. The chain couples TRBV29-1 to TRBJ2-7; 7 bases are a match to TRBD2. Trimming removed 4 bases from V and 6 bases from J; junction bases left unmatched: 9. The length of the CDR3 is 13 residues. Looked up from germline, CDR1 is SQVTM and CDR2 is ANQGSEA. The CDR3 sequence is CSVVGRRFSEQYF. The DNA of the CDR3 is TGCAGCGTTGTCGGGAGGAGGTTTAGCGAGCAGTACTTC.

This clonotype was observed a few times. In DNA, the CDR3 is TGCAGCGTAGAGTTTACCTCTGGGGCCAACGTCCTGACTTTC. The encoded protein is CSVEFTSGANVLTF. V and J are TRBV29-1 and TRBJ2-6; D remains ambiguous. Germline V lookup: CDR1 SQVTM, CDR2 ANQGSEA. The CDR3 runs to 14 residues. V was trimmed by 6 bases and J by 0 bases, leaving 9 bases between them.

The chain joins TRBV19 to TRBJ1-1; D call uncertain. This CDR3 has 9 amino acids. V gave up 9 bases and J gave up 6 bases, with 5 bases separating them. Germline lookup yields CDR1 LNHDA and CDR2 SQIVND (reference sequence). CDR3 in amino acids: CASGPEAFF. CDR3 DNA sequence: TGTGCCAGCGGACCTGAAGCTTTCTTT.

The chain carries TRBV6-1 and TRBJ1-2; 8 bases are a match to TRBD1. J gave up 2 bases and V 3 bases, and 5 bases lay outside the gene matches. This CDR3 region has 15 residues. The germline CDR1 and CDR2 sequences are MNHNS and SASEGT. CDR3: CASSEPGQANYGYTF. The CDR3 DNA follows: TGTGCCAGCAGTGAGCCGGGACAGGCGAACTATGGCTACACCTTC.

This chain joins TRBV10-3 and TRBJ2-3; 8 bases match TRBD2. The trim removed 10 bases at V and 4 bases at J, leaving 10 bases unmatched. The germline V gene has CDR1 ENHRY and CDR2 SYGVKD. This CDR3 contains 14 residues. CDR3 in DNA: TGTGCCACGAAGCAGCGGGAGAAGGCAGATACGCAGTATTTT. Translation: CATKQREKADTQYF.

This clonotype occurred a few times. The chain uses TRBV6-5 and TRBJ2-5; TRBD2 matches 14 bases. This CDR3 has 17 amino acids. In germline, CDR1 is MNHEY, CDR2 SVGAGI. Germline trimming cut 1 base from V and 5 bases from J; bases unmatched to any gene: 6. CDR3 sequence: CASSYLGLAGDRETQYF. CDR3 bases: TGTGCCAGCAGTTACTTGGGACTAGCGGGAGATCGGGAGACCCAGTACTTC.